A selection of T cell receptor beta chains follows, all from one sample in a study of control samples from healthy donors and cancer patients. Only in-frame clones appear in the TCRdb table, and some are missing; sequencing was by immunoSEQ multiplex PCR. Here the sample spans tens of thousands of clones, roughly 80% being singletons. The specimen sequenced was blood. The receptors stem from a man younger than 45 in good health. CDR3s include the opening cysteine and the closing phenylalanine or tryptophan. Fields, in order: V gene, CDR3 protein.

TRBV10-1	CASSEDGYEQYF
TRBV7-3	CASSFSGRETQYF
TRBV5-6	CASSSGRLGDEQYF
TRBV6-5	CASSSPSVNSYEQYF
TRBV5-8	CASSLEGILGTGELFF
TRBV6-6	CASSYGVVEGEGGYTF
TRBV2	CASRQDYNSPLHF
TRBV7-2	CASSPTAGTEDGELFF
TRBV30	CAWSPGGSGNTIYF
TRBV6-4	CASSDSSSGDTQYF
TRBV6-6	CASSYDNSYNEQFF
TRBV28	CASSQTLPQHF
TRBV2	CASSEGTASTDTQYF
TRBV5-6	CASSLGLQVANTIYF
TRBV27	CASSPRTVLWGTGELFF
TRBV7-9	CASSFGGPSYEQYF
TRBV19	CASSRRSSGQGFSTNEKLFF
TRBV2	CASSEQGTGGNTIYF
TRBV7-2	CASSSLTGGSPLHF
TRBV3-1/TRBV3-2	CASSQDPGGEYF
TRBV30	CAWSPPGLTNTEAFF
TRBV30	CAWSGGRAEAFF
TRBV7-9	CASSHRDRPYEQYF
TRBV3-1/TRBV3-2	CASSPGAGGGRSDTQYF
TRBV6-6	CASSERETQYF
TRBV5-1	CASSLGAGLAYEQYF
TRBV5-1	CASSLDPGTGYGYTF
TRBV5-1	CASSLARSDRAGNTIYF
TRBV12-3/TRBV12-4	CASSLGGRQPQHF
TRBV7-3	CASGTGEAGELFF
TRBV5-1	CASSPIPTGENSPLHF
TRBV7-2	CASSSPGSHNEQFF
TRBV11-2	CASSSDRVVTYEQYF